This T cell receptor beta chain was sequenced in a study of T cell changes during pregnancy in multiple sclerosis. Clones were sequenced by immunoSEQ multiplex PCR, and TCRdb holds only the in-frame ones, with some missing. This table holds tens of thousands of clones, over 85% found once. The CDR3 loop spans 13 amino acids. The ends were cut back, 3 bases at V and 1 base at J, with 5 bases in the middle. CDR1 and CDR2 from the germline V gene are SNHLY and FYNNEI. The receptor's source is a female donor with multiple sclerosis, enrolled in a pregnancy study. The V and J genes are TRBV2 and TRBJ2-3; D uncertain. Material: CD4+ T cells from peripheral blood mononuclear cells, obtained in the first trimester of pregnancy. The CDR3 loop is CASSDRGTDTQYF. CDR3 DNA sequence: TGTGCCAGCAGTGATCGGGGCACAGATACGCAGTATTTT.